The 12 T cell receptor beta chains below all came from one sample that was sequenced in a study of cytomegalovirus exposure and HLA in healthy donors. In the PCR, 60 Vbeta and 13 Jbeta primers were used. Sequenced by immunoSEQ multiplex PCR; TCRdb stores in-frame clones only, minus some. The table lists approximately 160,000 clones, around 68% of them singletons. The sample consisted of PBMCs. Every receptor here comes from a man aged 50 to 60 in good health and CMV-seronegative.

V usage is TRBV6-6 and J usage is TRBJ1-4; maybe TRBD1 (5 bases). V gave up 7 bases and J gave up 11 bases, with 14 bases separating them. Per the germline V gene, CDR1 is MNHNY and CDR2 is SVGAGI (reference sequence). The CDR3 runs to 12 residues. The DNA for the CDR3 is TGTGCCAGCAAAACCGACAGAATCAAACTGTTTTTT. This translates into CASKTDRIKLFF.

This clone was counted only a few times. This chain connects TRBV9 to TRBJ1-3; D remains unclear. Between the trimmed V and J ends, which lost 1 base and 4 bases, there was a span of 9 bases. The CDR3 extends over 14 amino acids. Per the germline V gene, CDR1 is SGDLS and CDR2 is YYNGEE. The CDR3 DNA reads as TGTGCCAGCAGCGTATCCCCCGGGGGAAACACCATATATTTT. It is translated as CASSVSPGGNTIYF.

The CDR3 reads CASSLSLYGYTF. CDR3 nucleotide sequence: TGTGCCAGCAGCTTATCTCTTTATGGCTACACCTTC. The chain employs TRBV11-2 and TRBJ1-2; D unresolved. Germline V gene data show CDR1 as SGHAT and CDR2 as FQNNGV. V shed 2 bases and J shed 5 bases, with 6 bases lying between them. The CDR3 is 12 residues long.

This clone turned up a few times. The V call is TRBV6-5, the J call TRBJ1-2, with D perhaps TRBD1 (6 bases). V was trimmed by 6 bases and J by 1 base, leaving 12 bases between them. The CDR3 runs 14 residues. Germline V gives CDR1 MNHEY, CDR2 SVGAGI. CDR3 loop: CASSLDSLNYGYTF. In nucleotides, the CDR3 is TGTGCCAGCAGCCTGGACAGTCTTAACTATGGCTACACCTTC.

The CDR3 bases are TGTGCCAGCAGCTCGTTCCCCGGGACAGGTAAAGCTGAAGCTTTCTTT. This codes for CASSSFPGTGKAEAFF. The rearrangement joins TRBV28 to TRBJ1-1; 8 nucleotides line up with TRBD1. The CDR3 covers 16 residues. V shed 6 bases and J 6 bases; nucleotides not matched to a gene: 15. Germline V gene data show CDR1 as MDHEN and CDR2 as SYDVKM.

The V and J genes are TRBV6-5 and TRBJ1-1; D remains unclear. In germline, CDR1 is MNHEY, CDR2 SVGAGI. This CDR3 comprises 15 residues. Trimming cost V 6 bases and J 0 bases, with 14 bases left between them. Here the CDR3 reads CASSPFRGMNTEAFF. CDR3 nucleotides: TGTGCCAGCAGCCCCTTTCGGGGAATGAACACTGAAGCTTTCTTT.

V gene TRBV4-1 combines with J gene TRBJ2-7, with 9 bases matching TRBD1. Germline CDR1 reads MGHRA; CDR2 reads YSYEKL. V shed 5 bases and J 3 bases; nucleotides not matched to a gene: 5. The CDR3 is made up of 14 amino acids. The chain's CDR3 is CASSEDRGFYEQYF. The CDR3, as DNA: TGCGCCAGCAGCGAGGACAGGGGATTCTACGAGCAGTACTTC.

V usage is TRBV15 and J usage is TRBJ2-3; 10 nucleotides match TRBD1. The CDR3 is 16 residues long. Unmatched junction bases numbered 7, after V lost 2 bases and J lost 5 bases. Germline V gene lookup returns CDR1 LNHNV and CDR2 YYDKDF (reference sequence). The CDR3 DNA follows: TGTGCCACCAGCAGATCCGACAGGGGGCGAGGAGATACGCAGTATTTT. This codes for CATSRSDRGRGDTQYF.

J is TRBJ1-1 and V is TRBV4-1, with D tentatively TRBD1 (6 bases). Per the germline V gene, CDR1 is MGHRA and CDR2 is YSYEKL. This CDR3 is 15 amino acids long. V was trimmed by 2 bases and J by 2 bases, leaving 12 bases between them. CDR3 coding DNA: TGCGCCAGCAGCCAAACTACAGGGTTCAACACTGAAGCTTTCTTT. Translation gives CASSQTTGFNTEAFF.

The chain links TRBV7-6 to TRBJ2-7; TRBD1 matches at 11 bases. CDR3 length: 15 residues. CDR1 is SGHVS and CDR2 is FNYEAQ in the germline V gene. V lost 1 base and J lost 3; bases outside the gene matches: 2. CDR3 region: CASSLGDRGIYEQYF. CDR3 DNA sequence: TGTGCCAGCAGCTTAGGGGACAGGGGGATCTACGAGCAGTACTTC.

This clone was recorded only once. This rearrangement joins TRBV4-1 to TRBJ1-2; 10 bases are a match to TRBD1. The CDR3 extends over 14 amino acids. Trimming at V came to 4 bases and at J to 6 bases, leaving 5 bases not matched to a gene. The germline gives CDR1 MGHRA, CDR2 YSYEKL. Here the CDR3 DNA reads TGCGCCAGCAGCCCCCCGGACAGGGGGAATGGCTACACCTTC. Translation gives CASSPPDRGNGYTF.

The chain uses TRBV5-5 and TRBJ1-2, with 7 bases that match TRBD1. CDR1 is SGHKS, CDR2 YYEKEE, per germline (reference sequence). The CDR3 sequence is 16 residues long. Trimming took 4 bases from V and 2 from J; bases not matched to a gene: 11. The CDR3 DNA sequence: TGTGCCAGCAGCCCGGACCCGCGGGGACAGAACTATGGCTACACCTTC. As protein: CASSPDPRGQNYGYTF.